This T cell receptor (beta chain) is drawn from a study of T cells expressing NK-cell markers. Across the whole study: Each TCR beta repertoire originated in sorted T cells that were CD3+CD56+NKG2C+, CD3+CD56+NKG2C- or CD3+CD56-NKG2C+. Of eight sequenced donors, seven were HCMV-seropositive and one HCMV-seronegative. Study-level findings and limits: In several donors, dominant clonotypes made up roughly 28.3-65% of CD3+CD56-NKG2C+ cells.

The CDR3 is 13 amino acids. Germline CDR1 is DFQATT and CDR2 is SNEGSKA (reference sequence). TCRdb derives one entry per CDR3 protein from the 5' RACE reads, leaving out DNA. The table lists 6,000 to 7,500 distinct CDR3 sequences. On this clonotype itself: Its antigen is undetermined.

Sequenced sample: blood T cells: a sorted CD56 or NKG2C T cell subset, CD4+ or CD8+ T cells, or bulk PBMC T cells (not recorded which). V is TRBV20-1 and J is TRBJ1-6; TCRdb indicates TRBD1, and absent DNA this call remains unverified. The TCR comes from a man aged 18-69 years in good health. CDR3 sequence reads: CSAGQGANSPLHF.